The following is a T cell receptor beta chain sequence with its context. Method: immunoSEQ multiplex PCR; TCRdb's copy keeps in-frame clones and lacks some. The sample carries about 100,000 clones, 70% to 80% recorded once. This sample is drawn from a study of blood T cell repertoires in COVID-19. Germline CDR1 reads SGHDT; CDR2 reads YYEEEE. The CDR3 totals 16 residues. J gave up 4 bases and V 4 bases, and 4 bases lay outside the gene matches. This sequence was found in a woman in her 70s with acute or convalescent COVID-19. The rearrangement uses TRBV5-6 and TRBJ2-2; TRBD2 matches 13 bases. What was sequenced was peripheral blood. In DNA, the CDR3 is TGTGCCAGCAGCCAACGACTAGCGGGGGGCACCGGGGAGCTGTTTTTT. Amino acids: CASSQRLAGGTGELFF. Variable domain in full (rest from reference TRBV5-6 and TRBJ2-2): DAGVTQSPTHLIKTRGQQVTLRCSPKSGHDTVSWYQQALGQGPQFIFQYYEEEERQRGNFPDRFSGHQFPNYSSELNVNALLLGDSALYLCASSQRLAGGTGELFFGEGSRLTVL.